Below, 22 T cell receptor beta chains from the same sample are listed, as sequenced in a study of identical twins. TCRdb reanalysed the 5' RACE reads using MiXCR and keeps one entry per CDR3 protein. The repertoire consists of 200,000 to 250,000 distinct CDR3 sequences, with 7.5% occurring once and the leading ten covering more than 1.5%. The data also belong to a second study, concerning yellow fever vaccine responses in identical twins.

Sequenced sample: memory (CD45RO+) T cells sorted from blood. The receptors were gathered from a woman between 18 and 29 years old in good health.

The J gene is TRBJ2-7, the V gene TRBV4-3; 9 bases agree with TRBD2. This CDR3 is built from 13 residues. Germline CDR1 is LGHNA and CDR2 is YSLEER. J was trimmed by 6 bases and V by 4 bases; bases with no gene match: 4. The CDR3 reads CASSRDSGSEQYF. DNA for the CDR3: TGCGCCAGCAGCCGAGATAGCGGGAGCGAGCAGTACTTC.

This chain links TRBV6-1 with TRBJ2-2; 8 positions match TRBD1. J lost 9 bases, V lost 10 bases, and 13 bases had no gene match. Germline CDR1 MNHNS, CDR2 SASEGT. This CDR3 comprises 14 residues. CDR3 in DNA: TGTGCCATCAGAGACAGGGGAAGGTCCCGGGAGCTGTTTTTT. Translated, it gives CAIRDRGRSRELFF.

In its sample, this clonotype was seen many times. The V gene is TRBV12-3 or TRBV12-4, the J gene TRBJ1-5; TRBD1 matches 10 bases. Trimming at V came to 5 bases and at J to 5 bases, leaving 0 bases not matched to a gene. The CDR3 is 13 amino acids. The CDR3 loop reads CASSGQGDQPQHF. CDR3 DNA: TGTGCCAGCAGTGGACAGGGGGATCAGCCCCAGCATTTT.

The genes are TRBV18 and TRBJ1-2, with D unclear. V lost 0 bases and J 5 bases, leaving 10 bases between the germline ends. The germline CDR1 and CDR2 sequences are KGHSH and LQKENI. CDR3 length equals 14 residues. CDR3 region: CASSPPPSPYGYTF. In DNA, the CDR3 is TGTGCCAGCTCACCACCGCCCAGCCCTTATGGCTACACCTTC.

This clonotype came up a few times. This chain joins TRBV7-8 and TRBJ2-2, with 9 bases lining up with TRBD1. V trimming: 1 base; J trimming: 3 bases; junction bases outside the gene matches: 6. The CDR3 totals 17 residues. Germline loops: CDR1 SGHVS, CDR2 FQNEAQ. The CDR3 coding sequence is TGTGCCAGCAGCTTAGGGGGGACAGGGTATCACACCGGGGAGCTGTTTTTT. Its protein is CASSLGGTGYHTGELFF.

The table lists this clonotype with a few counts. The chain couples TRBV6-2 or TRBV6-3 to TRBJ2-6, with 11 bases matching TRBD1. The CDR3 covers 17 residues. CDR1 and CDR2 (germline): MNHEY, SVGEGT. V gave up 8 bases and J gave up 2 bases; unmatched junction bases: 8. CDR3 coding DNA: TGTGCCAGCTGCCCCGGACAGGGGGCTACTGGGGCCAACGTCCTGACTTTC. Translation: CASCPGQGATGANVLTF.

This rearrangement joins TRBV2 to TRBJ1-5; 8 positions agree with TRBD1. V dropped 4 bases and J dropped 7; count of bases not matched to a gene: 3. CDR3 length: 13 amino acids. The germline gives CDR1 SNHLY, CDR2 FYNNEI. The CDR3 reads CASSVDRGQPQHF. The CDR3 DNA reads as TGTGCCAGCAGTGTTGACAGGGGACAGCCCCAGCATTTT.

Only a few counts were recorded for this clonotype. V and J are TRBV27 and TRBJ2-3; D gene ambiguous. V was shortened by 3 bases and J by 1 base, with 8 bases between the two germline ends. Germline values: CDR1 MNHEY, CDR2 SMNVEV (reference sequence). CDR3 length: 14 amino acids. The CDR3 region has the DNA TGTGCCAGCAGTTTGAGTTTGGGCACAGATACGCAGTATTTT. It is translated as CASSLSLGTDTQYF.

This clonotype showed up many times. The chain carries TRBV3-1 and TRBJ2-7, with 7 bases that match TRBD1. With 0 bases clipped from V and 11 bases from J, the junction kept 7 bases outside the gene matches. Germline V gene sequence: CDR1 LGHDT, CDR2 YNNKEL (reference sequence). The CDR3 is 13 amino acids. The CDR3 reads CASSQDQWDRKYF. CDR3 nucleotides: TGTGCCAGCAGCCAAGATCAGTGGGACAGAAAGTACTTC.

This clonotype occurred many times. The chain links TRBV15 to TRBJ2-1; 7 positions agree with TRBD2. V lost 0 bases and J lost 5; bases outside the gene matches: 4. Germline V gene lookup returns CDR1 LNHNV and CDR2 YYDKDF (reference sequence). The CDR3 covers 15 residues. The CDR3: CATSREGRGDNEQFF. As DNA, the CDR3 is TGTGCCACCAGCAGAGAGGGCCGGGGGGACAATGAGCAGTTCTTC. The whole variable domain, remainder taken from reference TRBV15 and TRBJ2-1, is DAMVIQNPRYQVTQFGKPVTLSCSQTLNHNVMYWYQQKSSQAPKLLFHYYDKDFNNEADTPDNFQSRRPNTSFCFLDIRSPGLGDTAMYLCATSREGRGDNEQFFGPGTRLTVL.

This clonotype was observed many times. The rearrangement links TRBV3-1 to TRBJ2-7; 7 nucleotides line up with TRBD2. Germline lookup yields CDR1 LGHDT and CDR2 YNNKEL (reference sequence). This CDR3 region has 16 residues. Unmatched junction bases numbered 8, after V lost 1 base and J lost 2 bases. DNA for the CDR3: TGTGCCAGCAGCCAAGTCGGGCTAGCGGTAACCTACGAGCAGTACTTC. Translation gives CASSQVGLAVTYEQYF.

Ten or more counts support this clonotype. V usage is TRBV5-1 and J usage is TRBJ2-2, with D perhaps being TRBD1 or TRBD2 (5 bases each). This CDR3 is 18 amino acids long. Germline values: CDR1 SGHRS, CDR2 YFSETQ. V was clipped by 3 bases and J by 3 bases, with 21 bases between them. CDR3 region: CASSSTTPGLTHTGELFF. The CDR3 nucleotides are TGCGCCAGCAGCTCTACTACTCCGGGGCTCACCCACACCGGGGAGCTGTTTTTT.

At least ten counts were recorded for this clonotype. The rearrangement uses TRBV20-1 and TRBJ2-2, with 10 positions matching TRBD1. The CDR3 runs 14 residues. Per the germline V gene, CDR1 is DFQATT and CDR2 is SNEGSKA (reference sequence). Unmatched junction bases numbered 7, after V lost 5 bases and J lost 7 bases. This CDR3 is CSAQTGGLLGELFF. The DNA for the CDR3 is TGCAGTGCTCAGACAGGGGGCCTTCTCGGGGAGCTGTTTTTT.

The rearrangement joins TRBV3-1 to TRBJ1-5; D gene unclear. Trimming took 1 base from V and 3 from J, leaving 10 bases between them. Germline CDR1 and CDR2: LGHDT and YNNKEL (reference sequence). This CDR3 has 15 amino acids. CDR3 nucleotides: TGTGCCAGCAGCCAAGGTGCAGGTTCCAATCAGCCCCAGCATTTT. Residues: CASSQGAGSNQPQHF.

This clonotype was seen many times. The CDR3 here is CSVVSGNTEAFF. DNA for the CDR3: TGCAGCGTTGTTTCCGGCAACACTGAAGCTTTCTTT. This chain links TRBV29-1 with TRBJ1-1, with unresolved D. Germline CDR1 is SQVTM and CDR2 is ANQGSEA. This CDR3 contains 12 residues. V shed 4 bases and J shed 2 bases, with 8 bases lying between them.

At least ten counts were recorded for this clonotype. The genes are TRBV7-2 and TRBJ2-3; tentative D call: TRBD2 (5 bases). V lost 4 bases to trimming and J lost 4 bases, with 12 bases between them. This CDR3 has 14 amino acids. The V gene's germline CDR1 is SGHTA and CDR2 FQGNSA. The CDR3 sequence: CASSSRWGADTQYF. The CDR3 DNA sequence: TGTGCCAGCAGCTCCAGGTGGGGAGCAGATACGCAGTATTTT.

In its sample, this clonotype was seen many times. The rearrangement uses TRBV29-1 and TRBJ2-2; D unclear. The CDR3 loop spans 12 amino acids. The V gene's germline CDR1 is SQVTM and CDR2 ANQGSEA. V lost 6 bases and J lost 6, with 11 bases in between. The DNA for the CDR3 is TGCAGCGTGGCTTGGACCCCCGGGGAGCTGTTTTTT. Translation: CSVAWTPGELFF.

This clonotype was recorded a few times. An end of the junction differs from the germline gene, which may be a read error. The chain carries TRBV7-3 and TRBJ2-1; D possibly corresponds to TRBD2 (6 bases). Looked up from germline, CDR1 is SGHTA and CDR2 is FQGTGA. The CDR3 contains 14 residues. The CDR3 DNA is TGTGCCAGCAGCTTAACCGGAGGGGCCAATGAGCAGTCCTTC. Encoded protein: CASSLTGGANEQSF.

This clonotype was seen only a few times. This chain connects TRBV2 to TRBJ2-3; D call uncertain. CDR1 and CDR2 from the germline V gene are SNHLY and FYNNEI. The CDR3 has 15 amino acids. Trimming shortened V by 1 base and J by 0 bases, and 8 bases separated the two germline ends. CDR3: CASSEGGISTDTQYF. The CDR3 coding sequence is TGTGCCAGCAGTGAAGGAGGAATAAGCACAGATACGCAGTATTTT.

This rearrangement joins TRBV15 to TRBJ2-1; 8 bases align to TRBD1. The CDR3 totals 16 residues. Looked up from germline, CDR1 is LNHNV and CDR2 is YYDKDF (reference sequence). Trimming cost V 4 bases and J 8 bases; bases outside gene matches: 13. The chain's CDR3 is CATSNSADRGEYEQFF. CDR3 in DNA: TGTGCCACCAGCAACTCCGCCGACAGGGGCGAGTATGAGCAGTTCTTC.

The table lists this clonotype with many counts. The J gene is TRBJ2-5, the V gene TRBV4-2; TRBD2 matches at 10 bases. The CDR3 sequence is 15 residues long. Germline loops: CDR1 LGHNA, CDR2 YNFKEQ. V trimming: 2 bases; J trimming: 5 bases; junction bases outside the gene matches: 5. CDR3 bases: TGTGCCAGCAGCCAACTAGCGGGAGTGGGTGAGACCCAGTACTTC. Its protein is CASSQLAGVGETQYF.

This clonotype appeared many times. This chain joins TRBV20-1 and TRBJ1-1; 7 bases are shared with TRBD1. Losses at the gene ends were 6 bases for V and 5 bases for J; bases not matched to a gene: 9. This CDR3 contains 13 residues. The germline gives CDR1 DFQATT, CDR2 SNEGSKA (reference sequence). CDR3 region: CSAKTGTATEAFF. CDR3 in DNA: TGCAGTGCCAAAACAGGGACAGCTACTGAAGCTTTCTTT.